The 9 T cell receptor beta chains below come from one sample, sequenced in a study of blood T cells in healthy people across ages. With a J-beta primer mix and a sample-barcoded 5' primer, a second PCR ran about 7 to 11 cycles. From the 5' RACE reads, TCRdb called clonotypes with MiXCR, one entry per CDR3 protein. The repertoire holds 650,000 to 1,000,000 distinct CDR3 sequences, with about 34% as singletons. The specimen was blood. Receptor source: a man aged 18 to 30 in good health.

J is TRBJ1-5 and V is TRBV20-1, with D possibly TRBD1 on 5 matching bases. Germline values: CDR1 DFQATT, CDR2 SNEGSKA (reference sequence). The length of the CDR3 is 15 residues. V shed 0 bases and J shed 6 bases, with 15 bases lying between them. The CDR3 loop reads CSARDLEGIGQPQHF. The CDR3 DNA is TGCAGTGCTAGAGATTTGGAGGGGATCGGTCAGCCCCAGCATTTT.

This clonotype has at least ten counts. This chain links TRBV6-2 or TRBV6-3 with TRBJ2-7; possible D gene TRBD1, 5 bases. Germline lookup yields CDR1 MNHEY and CDR2 SVGEGT. V was cut by 2 bases and J by 0 bases, with 8 bases left in between. CDR3 length equals 14 residues. CDR3 in amino acids: CASSYGDSSYEQYF. The CDR3 nucleotides are TGTGCCAGCAGTTACGGTGACAGCTCCTACGAGCAGTACTTC.

The gene calls are TRBV29-1 and TRBJ2-3; D is unclear. Trimming pared 4 bases from V and 1 base from J, leaving 15 bases between. CDR1 is SQVTM and CDR2 is ANQGSEA in the germline V gene. This CDR3 comprises 15 residues. The chain's CDR3 is CSVARNSGGTDTQYF. In nucleotides, the CDR3 is TGCAGCGTTGCACGTAATTCTGGGGGCACAGATACGCAGTATTTT.

The J gene is TRBJ1-5, the V gene TRBV15; no clear D. Trimming stripped 1 base from V and 3 bases from J, with 7 bases between. This CDR3 has 14 residues. Germline CDR1 reads LNHNV; CDR2 reads YYDKDF (reference sequence). CDR3 sequence reads: CATSRGSVNQPQHF. In DNA, the CDR3 is TGTGCCACCAGCAGAGGATCTGTCAATCAGCCCCAGCATTTT. The variable domain in full, with the rest retrieved from reference TRBV15 and TRBJ1-5, is DAMVIQNPRYQVTQFGKPVTLSCSQTLNHNVMYWYQQKSSQAPKLLFHYYDKDFNNEADTPDNFQSRRPNTSFCFLDIRSPGLGDTAMYLCATSRGSVNQPQHFGDGTRLSIL.

This clonotype occurred a few times. The V call is TRBV7-9, the J call TRBJ2-5, with D perhaps matching TRBD1 or TRBD2 (5 bases each). Germline V gene sequence: CDR1 SEHNR, CDR2 FQNEAQ (reference sequence). The CDR3 has 15 amino acids. Trimming stripped 1 base from V and 3 bases from J, with 12 bases between. DNA for the CDR3: TGTGCCAGCAGCTTAGGGGGGTCCAGGGAAGAGACCCAGTACTTC. Residues: CASSLGGSREETQYF. Full variable domain (rest looked up from reference TRBV7-9 and TRBJ2-5): DTGVSQNPRHKITKRGQNVTFRCDPISEHNRLYWYRQTLGQGPEFLTYFQNEAQLEKSRLLSDRFSAERPKGSFSTLEIQRTEQGDSAMYLCASSLGGSREETQYFGPGTRLLVL.

As to this clonotype: A junction end diverges from the germline sequence, so it may reflect a read error. This chain uses TRBV10-3 with TRBJ1-2; 7 bases fit TRBD1. CDR1 is ENHRY and CDR2 is SYGVKD in the germline V gene. This CDR3 region has 15 residues. The CDR3 region is CAISATRDSSYVYTF. The CDR3 DNA is TGTGCCATCAGCGCAACCCGGGACAGCTCCTATGTCTACACCTTC.

The genes are TRBV20-1 and TRBJ2-3, with 12 bases that match TRBD2. CDR3 length equals 15 residues. The germline V gene encodes CDR1 DFQATT and CDR2 SNEGSKA (reference sequence). V shed 4 bases and J 7 bases; nucleotides not matched to a gene: 9. CDR3 in amino acids: CSAISASGGANTQYF. The CDR3 coding sequence is TGCAGTGCTATTTCGGCTAGCGGGGGGGCAAATACGCAGTATTTT.

The gene calls are TRBV18 and TRBJ2-2, with a possible D match to TRBD1 (5 bases). CDR1 KGHSH and CDR2 LQKENI come from the germline V gene. Between the trimmed V and J ends, which lost 1 base and 2 bases, there was a span of 8 bases. CDR3 length: 15 residues. In nucleotides, the CDR3 is TGTGCCAGCTCACCACGGGGCAGAAACACCGGGGAGCTGTTTTTT. It codes for CASSPRGRNTGELFF.

The chain carries TRBV12-3 or TRBV12-4 and TRBJ1-6; 7 bases align to TRBD1. The V segment lost 3 bases and the J segment 7 bases; nucleotides outside the gene matches: 3. CDR3 length: 14 residues. The CDR3 reads CASSFRDSNSPLHF. The DNA for the CDR3 is TGTGCCAGCAGTTTCCGGGACAGCAATTCACCCCTCCACTTT.